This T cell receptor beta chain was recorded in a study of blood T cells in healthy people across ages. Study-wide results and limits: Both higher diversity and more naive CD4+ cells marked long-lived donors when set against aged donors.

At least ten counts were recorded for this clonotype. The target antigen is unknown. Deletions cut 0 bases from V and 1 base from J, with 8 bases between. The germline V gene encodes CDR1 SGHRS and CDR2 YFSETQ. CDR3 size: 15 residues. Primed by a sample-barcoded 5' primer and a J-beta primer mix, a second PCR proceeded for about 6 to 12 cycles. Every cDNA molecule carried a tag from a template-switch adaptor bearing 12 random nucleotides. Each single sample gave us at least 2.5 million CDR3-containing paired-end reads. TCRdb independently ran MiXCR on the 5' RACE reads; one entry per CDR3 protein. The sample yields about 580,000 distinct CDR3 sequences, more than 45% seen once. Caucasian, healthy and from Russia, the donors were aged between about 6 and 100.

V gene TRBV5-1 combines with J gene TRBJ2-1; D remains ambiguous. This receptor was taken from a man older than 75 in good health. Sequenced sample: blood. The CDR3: CASSLAGSSYNEQFF. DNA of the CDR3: TGCGCCAGCAGCTTGGCCGGGTCATCCTACAATGAGCAGTTCTTC.